This record concerns one T cell receptor (beta chain) sequence. Time point indicated: newly diagnosed GD, antithyroid drugs for less than 3 months. Extracted PBMC RNA gave rise to the TCR library. This record comes from a study of regulatory T cells in long-lasting Graves disease. From germline, CDR1 is MDHEN and CDR2 SYDVKM. Losses at the gene ends were 4 bases for V and 6 bases for J; bases not matched to a gene: 8. This CDR3 has 15 residues. Assembly of TCR beta libraries relied on iRepertoire HTBI primers together with Arm-PCR of CDR3 regions. TCRdb used MiXCR to reprocess the multiplex PCR reads, holding one entry per CDR3 protein. The sample lists 500,000 or so distinct CDR3 sequences; under 20% were seen once. The data also belong to a second study, concerning T cells in Graves' hyperthyroidism and ophthalmopathy. From that paper: Most clonotypes expanded in the thyroid (above 0.001) were also present in blood.

The gene calls are TRBV28 and TRBJ2-7, with 11 bases aligning to TRBD1. Sequenced here: peripheral blood mononuclear cells (PBMCs), sampled at new diagnosis, from a patient treated with antithyroid drugs. The TCR was taken from a middle-aged man with Graves disease. Here the CDR3 reads CASSSSGQGGIEQYF. The CDR3 DNA reads as TGTGCCAGCAGTTCCTCGGGACAGGGGGGCATCGAGCAGTACTTC.